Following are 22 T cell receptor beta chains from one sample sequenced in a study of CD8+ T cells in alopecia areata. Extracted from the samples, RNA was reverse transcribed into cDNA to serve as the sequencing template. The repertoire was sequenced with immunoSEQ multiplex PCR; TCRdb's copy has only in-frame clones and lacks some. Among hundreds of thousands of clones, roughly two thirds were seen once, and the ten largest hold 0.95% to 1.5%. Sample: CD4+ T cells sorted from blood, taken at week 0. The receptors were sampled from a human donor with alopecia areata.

CDR3 region: CASSIQGGNQPQHF. As DNA, the CDR3 is TGTGCCAGCAGCATTCAGGGTGGCAATCAGCCCCAGCATTTT. The chain couples TRBV5-4 to TRBJ1-5, with D possibly being TRBD1 (5 bases). This CDR3 is 14 amino acids long. V lost 4 bases to trimming and J lost 2 bases, with 10 bases between them. Germline V gene data show CDR1 as SGHNT and CDR2 as YYREEE (reference sequence).

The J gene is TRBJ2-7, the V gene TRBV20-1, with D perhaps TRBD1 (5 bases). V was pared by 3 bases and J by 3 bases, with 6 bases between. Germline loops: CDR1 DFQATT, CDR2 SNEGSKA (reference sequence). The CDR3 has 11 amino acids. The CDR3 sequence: CSASRDYEQYF. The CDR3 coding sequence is TGCAGTGCTAGCAGGGACTACGAGCAGTACTTC.

The DNA for the CDR3 is TGTGCCAGCAGCCTATCCCCGGGGCTCTCCTACGAGCAGTACTTC. It translates to CASSLSPGLSYEQYF. The gene calls are TRBV9 and TRBJ2-7; D tentatively reads TRBD1 or TRBD2 (5 bases each). The germline V gene has CDR1 SGDLS and CDR2 YYNGEE. V lost 4 bases to trimming and J lost 0 bases, with 14 bases between them. This CDR3 has 15 residues.

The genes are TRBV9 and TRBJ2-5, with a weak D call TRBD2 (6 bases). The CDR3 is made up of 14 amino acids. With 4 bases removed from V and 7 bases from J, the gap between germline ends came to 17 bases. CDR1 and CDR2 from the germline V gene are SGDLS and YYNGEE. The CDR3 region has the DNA TGTGCCAGCAGCCCACGCCCCTTGGGGGGGACCCAGTACTTC. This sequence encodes CASSPRPLGGTQYF.

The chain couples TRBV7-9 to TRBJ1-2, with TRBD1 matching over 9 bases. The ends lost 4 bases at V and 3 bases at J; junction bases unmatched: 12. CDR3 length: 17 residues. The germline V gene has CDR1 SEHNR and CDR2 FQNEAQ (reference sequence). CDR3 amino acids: CASSSTRRQGVDYGYTF. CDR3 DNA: TGTGCCAGCAGCTCCACGCGTCGACAGGGGGTGGACTATGGCTACACCTTC. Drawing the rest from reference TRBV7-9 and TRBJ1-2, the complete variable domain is DTGVSQNPRHKITKRGQNVTFRCDPISEHNRLYWYRQTLGQGPEFLTYFQNEAQLEKSRLLSDRFSAERPKGSFSTLEIQRTEQGDSAMYLCASSSTRRQGVDYGYTFGSGTRLTVV.

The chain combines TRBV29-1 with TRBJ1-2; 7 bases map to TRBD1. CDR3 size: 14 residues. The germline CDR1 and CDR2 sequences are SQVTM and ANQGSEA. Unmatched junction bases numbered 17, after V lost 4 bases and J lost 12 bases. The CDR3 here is CSVAGQAGFASHTF. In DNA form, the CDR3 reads TGCAGCGTTGCCGGACAGGCGGGCTTTGCTAGTCACACCTTC.

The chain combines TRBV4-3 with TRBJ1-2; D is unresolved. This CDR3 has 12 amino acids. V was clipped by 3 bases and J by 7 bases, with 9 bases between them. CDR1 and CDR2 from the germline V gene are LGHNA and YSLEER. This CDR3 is CASSHLTGGYTF. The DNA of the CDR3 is TGCGCCAGCAGCCACCTTACTGGTGGCTACACCTTC.

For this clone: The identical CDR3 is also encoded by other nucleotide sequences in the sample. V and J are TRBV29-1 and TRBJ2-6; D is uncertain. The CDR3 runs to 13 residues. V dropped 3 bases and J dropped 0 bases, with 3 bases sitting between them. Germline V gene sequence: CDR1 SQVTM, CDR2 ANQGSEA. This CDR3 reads CSVESSGANVLTF. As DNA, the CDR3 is TGCAGCGTTGAGAGCTCTGGGGCCAACGTCCTGACTTTC.

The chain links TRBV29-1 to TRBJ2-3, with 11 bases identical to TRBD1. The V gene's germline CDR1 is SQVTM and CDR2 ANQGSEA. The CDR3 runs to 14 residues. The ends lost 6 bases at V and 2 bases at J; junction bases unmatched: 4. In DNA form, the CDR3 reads TGCAGCGTCGAGGACAGGGGGCCCACAGATACGCAGTATTTT. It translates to CSVEDRGPTDTQYF.

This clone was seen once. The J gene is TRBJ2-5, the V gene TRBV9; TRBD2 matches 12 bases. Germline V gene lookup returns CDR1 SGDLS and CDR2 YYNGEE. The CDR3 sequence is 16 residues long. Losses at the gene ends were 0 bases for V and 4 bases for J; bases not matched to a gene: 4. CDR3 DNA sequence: TGTGCCAGCAGCGTAGGTTCTAGCGGGGGGGCAGAGACCCAGTACTTC. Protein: CASSVGSSGGAETQYF. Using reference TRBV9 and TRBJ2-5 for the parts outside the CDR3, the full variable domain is DSGVTQTPKHLITATGQRVTLRCSPRSGDLSVYWYQQSLDQGLQFLIQYYNGEERAKGNILERFSAQQFPDLHSELNLSSLELGDSALYFCASSVGSSGGAETQYFGPGTRLLVL.

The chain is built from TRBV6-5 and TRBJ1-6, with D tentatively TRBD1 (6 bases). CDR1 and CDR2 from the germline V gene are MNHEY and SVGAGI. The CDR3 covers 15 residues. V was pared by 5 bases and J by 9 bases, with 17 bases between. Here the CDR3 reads CASSPPGHSGSPLHF. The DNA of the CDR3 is TGTGCCAGCAGTCCTCCGGGACACTCCGGTTCACCCCTCCACTTT.

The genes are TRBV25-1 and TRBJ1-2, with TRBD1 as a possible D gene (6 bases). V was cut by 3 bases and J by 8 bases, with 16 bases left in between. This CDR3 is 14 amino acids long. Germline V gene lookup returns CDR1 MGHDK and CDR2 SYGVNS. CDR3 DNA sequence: TGTGCCAGCAGTGAGCCAGGGGCCCGGGGAGGCTACACCTTC. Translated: CASSEPGARGGYTF.

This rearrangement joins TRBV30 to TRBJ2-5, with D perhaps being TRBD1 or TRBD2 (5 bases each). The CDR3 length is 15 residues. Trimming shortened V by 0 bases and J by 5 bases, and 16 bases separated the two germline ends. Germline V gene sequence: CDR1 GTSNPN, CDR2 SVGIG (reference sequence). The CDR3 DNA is TGTGCCTGGAGTGTACGTTTAAGGGGAGAGGAGACCCAGTACTTC. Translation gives CAWSVRLRGEETQYF.

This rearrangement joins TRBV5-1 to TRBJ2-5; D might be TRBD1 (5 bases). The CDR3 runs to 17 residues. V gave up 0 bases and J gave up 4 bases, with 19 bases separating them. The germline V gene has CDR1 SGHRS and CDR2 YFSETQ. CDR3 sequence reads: CASSLVLDTKGTETQYF. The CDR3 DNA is TGCGCCAGCAGCTTGGTTCTGGACACTAAAGGAACAGAGACCCAGTACTTC.

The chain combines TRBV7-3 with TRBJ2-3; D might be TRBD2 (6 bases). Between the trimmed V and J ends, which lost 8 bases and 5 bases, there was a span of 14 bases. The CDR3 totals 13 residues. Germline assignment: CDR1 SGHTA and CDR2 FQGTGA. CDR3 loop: CASLARVGDTQYF. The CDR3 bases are TGTGCCAGCCTAGCGCGTGTTGGAGATACGCAGTATTTT.

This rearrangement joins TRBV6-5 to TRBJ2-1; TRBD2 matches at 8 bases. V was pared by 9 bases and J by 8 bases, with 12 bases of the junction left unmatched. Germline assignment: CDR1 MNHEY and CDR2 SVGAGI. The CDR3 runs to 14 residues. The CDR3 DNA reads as TGTGCCAGTGGGAAAAGCGGGGGCGGGGATGAGCAGTTCTTC. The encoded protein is CASGKSGGGDEQFF.

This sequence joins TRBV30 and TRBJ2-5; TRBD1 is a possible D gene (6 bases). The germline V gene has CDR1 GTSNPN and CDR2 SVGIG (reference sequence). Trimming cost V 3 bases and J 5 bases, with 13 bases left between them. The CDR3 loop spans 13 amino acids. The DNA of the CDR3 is TGTGCCTGGAGCCTAGGGGGTATGGAGACCCAGTACTTC. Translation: CAWSLGGMETQYF.

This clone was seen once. CDR3 coding DNA: TGTGCCTGGAGTGGGGGAGGAGGTGGCAATCAGCCCCAGCATTTT. It yields the protein CAWSGGGGGNQPQHF. The chain is built from TRBV30 and TRBJ1-5; D gene uncertain. The length of the CDR3 is 15 residues. Trimming shortened V by 1 base and J by 2 bases, and 12 bases separated the two germline ends. Germline lookup yields CDR1 GTSNPN and CDR2 SVGIG (reference sequence).

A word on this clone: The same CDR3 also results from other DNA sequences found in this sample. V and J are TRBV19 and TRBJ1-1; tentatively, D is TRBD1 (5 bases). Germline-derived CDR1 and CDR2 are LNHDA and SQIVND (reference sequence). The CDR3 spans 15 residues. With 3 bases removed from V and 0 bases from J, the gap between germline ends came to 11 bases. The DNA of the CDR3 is TGTGCCAGTAGTATCGACAGCTACATGAACACTGAAGCTTTCTTT. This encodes CASSIDSYMNTEAFF.

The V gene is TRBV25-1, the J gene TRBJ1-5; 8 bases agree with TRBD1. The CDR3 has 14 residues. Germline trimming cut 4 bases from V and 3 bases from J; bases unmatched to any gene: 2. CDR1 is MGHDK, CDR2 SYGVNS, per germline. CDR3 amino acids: CASSGDRYNQPQHF. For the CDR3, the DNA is TGTGCCAGCAGTGGGGACAGGTACAATCAGCCCCAGCATTTT.

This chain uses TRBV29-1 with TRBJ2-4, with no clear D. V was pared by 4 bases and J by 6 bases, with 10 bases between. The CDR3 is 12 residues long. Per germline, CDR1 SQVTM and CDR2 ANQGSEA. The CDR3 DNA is TGCAGCGTTGTGGTAATTTCAAACATTCAGTACTTC. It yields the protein CSVVVISNIQYF. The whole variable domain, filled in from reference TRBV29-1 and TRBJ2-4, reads SAVISQKPSRDICQRGTSLTIQCQVDSQVTMMFWYRQQPGQSLTLIATANQGSEATYESGFVIDKFPISRPNLTFSTLTVSNMSPEDSSIYLCSVVVISNIQYFGAGTRLSVL.

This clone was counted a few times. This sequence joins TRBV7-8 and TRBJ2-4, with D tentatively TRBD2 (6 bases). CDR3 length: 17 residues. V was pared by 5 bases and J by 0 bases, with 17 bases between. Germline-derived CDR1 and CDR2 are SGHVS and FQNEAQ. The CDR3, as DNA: TGTGCCAGCAGCCCACCCTTAGGAGGGGAAGCCAAAAACATTCAGTACTTC. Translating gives CASSPPLGGEAKNIQYF.